This passage covers 8 T cell receptor beta chains from one sample sequenced in a study of OX40 agonist ivuxolimab in advanced cancers. TCRdb's table, derived via immunoSEQ multiplex PCR, lists solely in-frame clones and lacks some. The table shows around 70,000 clones, with 84% occurring only once. The specimen was CD4+ or CD8+ T cells sorted from blood, collected in a trial of the OX40 agonist ivuxolimab. Every receptor here comes from an adult with an advanced solid tumor such as melanoma, head and neck, liver or kidney cancer.

V and J are TRBV7-2 and TRBJ2-7; TRBD2 agrees at 9 bases. Germline V gene data show CDR1 as SGHTA and CDR2 as FQGNSA. CDR3 size: 13 residues. V lost 8 bases to trimming and J lost 6 bases; unmatched junction nucleotides: 8. CDR3 DNA sequence: TGTGCCAGCCGACAGCTAGCGGGGAGCGAGCAGTACTTC. Its protein product is CASRQLAGSEQYF.

The rearrangement joins TRBV11-2 to TRBJ2-3, with 9 bases fitting TRBD2. The germline V gene has CDR1 SGHAT and CDR2 FQNNGV. The CDR3 is 14 amino acids. J gave up 8 bases and V 5 bases, and 8 bases lay outside the gene matches. The CDR3 loop reads CASSRGRGGLTQYF. The DNA for the CDR3 is TGTGCCAGCAGCCGAGGGCGGGGGGGCCTTACGCAGTATTTT.

The genes are TRBV2 and TRBJ2-5; 11 bases agree with TRBD2. V shed 1 base, J shed 2 bases, and the junction held 0 bases outside the gene matches. This CDR3 is 15 amino acids long. Looked up from germline, CDR1 is SNHLY and CDR2 is FYNNEI. The CDR3 loop is CASSEVAGGQETQYF. The CDR3 DNA is TGTGCCAGCAGTGAAGTAGCGGGGGGGCAAGAGACCCAGTACTTC.

J is TRBJ2-5 and V is TRBV7-2; possible D gene TRBD2, 5 bases. This CDR3 has 15 residues. Germline V lookup: CDR1 SGHTA, CDR2 FQGNSA. The ends were cut back, 4 bases at V and 4 bases at J, with 16 bases in the middle. The CDR3 sequence: CASSSRRGRVETQYF. CDR3 in DNA: TGTGCCAGCAGCTCCCGCCGGGGTCGGGTAGAGACCCAGTACTTC.

V and J are TRBV6-4 and TRBJ1-2; D is uncertain. Germline CDR1 MRHNA, CDR2 SNTAGT. The CDR3 totals 12 residues. The V end was cut by 6 bases, the J end by 11 bases, with 16 bases between. The CDR3 sequence is CASSPSPHSYTF. CDR3 nucleotides: TGTGCCAGCAGCCCCTCCCCCCATAGTTACACCTTC.

This clone was seen only once. V gene TRBV6-6 combines with J gene TRBJ2-5; no firm D call. The CDR3 has 13 residues. Germline assignment: CDR1 MNHNY and CDR2 SVGAGI (reference sequence). V lost 7 bases and J 5 bases, leaving 14 bases between the germline ends. The CDR3 reads CASTTNKGETQYF. In DNA, the CDR3 is TGTGCCAGCACCACTAATAAAGGGGAGACCCAGTACTTC.

The V and J genes are TRBV10-3 and TRBJ2-3; TRBD1 might be the D (6 bases). Germline V gene data show CDR1 as ENHRY and CDR2 as SYGVKD. The length of the CDR3 is 12 residues. Trimming took off 6 bases at V and 6 bases at J, with 10 bases between the two ends. DNA of the CDR3: TGTGCCATCAGCACAGGGTCTGATACGCAGTATTTT. Its protein is CAISTGSDTQYF.

J is TRBJ2-1 and V is TRBV5-1, with TRBD2 identical over 11 bases. There are 13 residues in the CDR3. Germline CDR1 SGHRS, CDR2 YFSETQ. J gave up 9 bases and V 4 bases, and 3 bases lay outside the gene matches. The CDR3 is CASSQGTSGEQFF. Written as DNA, the CDR3 is TGCGCCAGCAGCCAAGGGACTAGCGGTGAGCAGTTCTTC.